This TCR beta chain was sequenced during a study of T cell responses to AZD1222 COVID-19 vaccine. The germline V gene has CDR1 SGHVS and CDR2 FQNEAQ. The V end lost 5 bases, the J end lost 10 bases, and 22 bases lay between the germline ends. The length of the CDR3 is 15 residues. Sequencing was performed with immunoSEQ multiplex PCR; in TCRdb, only in-frame clones are kept and a portion is missing. The profile shows more than 110,000 clones, around 90% of them singletons. Sequencing was performed on peripheral blood, taken 28 days after the second AZD1222 dose. V gene TRBV7-8 combines with J gene TRBJ2-3; D may be TRBD1 or TRBD2 (7 bases each). This clonotype was obtained from an adult who received the AZD1222 COVID-19 vaccine. DNA of the CDR3: TGTGCCAGCAGCCGAGGTGGAGGGAGGGGGCCCGCGCAGTATTTT. Protein: CASSRGGGRGPAQYF.